The clone carrying this T cell receptor (beta chain) showed up many times. As yet, its antigen is unknown. These data belong to a study of T cells in Graves' hyperthyroidism and ophthalmopathy. At the level of the study: Any treatment followed the collection of peripheral blood at initial diagnosis. Study observations and caveats: Also found in blood were most expanded thyroid clonotypes above 0.001. Ophthalmopathy got predicted by the model a median about 6.7 months before its onset. In simple terms, a model built on 13 V-J features told ophthalmopathy apart from stable hyperthyroidism.

RNA transcripts provided the source from which TCR beta CDR3 regions were amplified. TCR CDR3 regions were first amplified by RT-PCR with HTBI primers. TCRdb passed the multiplex PCR reads through MiXCR, listing each CDR3 protein once. The profile shows almost 350,000 distinct CDR3 sequences, over 15% of them singletons. The CDR3 has 13 amino acids. V dropped 1 base and J dropped 7 bases, with 11 bases sitting between them. Per the germline V gene, CDR1 is MNHEY and CDR2 is SVGEGT. The chain has TRBV6-2 or TRBV6-3 and TRBJ2-7; TRBD2 might be the D (5 bases). Material for sequencing was blood. The TCR was taken from a woman aged 40-49 years with Graves' ophthalmopathy. CDR3 loop: CASSYFGVGEQYF. As DNA, the CDR3 is TGTGCCAGCAGTTACTTCGGGGTTGGGGAGCAGTACTTC.